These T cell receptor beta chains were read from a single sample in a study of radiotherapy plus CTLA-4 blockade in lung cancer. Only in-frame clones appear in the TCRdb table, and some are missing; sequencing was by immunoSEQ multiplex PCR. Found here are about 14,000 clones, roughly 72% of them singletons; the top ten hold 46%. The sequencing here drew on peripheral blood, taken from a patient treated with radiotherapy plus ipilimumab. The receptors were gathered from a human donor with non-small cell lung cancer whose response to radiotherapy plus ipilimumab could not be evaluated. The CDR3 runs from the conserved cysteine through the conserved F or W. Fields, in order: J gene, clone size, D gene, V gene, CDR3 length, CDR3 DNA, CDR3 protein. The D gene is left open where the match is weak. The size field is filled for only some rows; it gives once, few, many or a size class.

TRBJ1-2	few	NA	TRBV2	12	TGTGCCAGCAGCGGTAGGAGCCATGGCTACACCTTC	CASSGRSHGYTF
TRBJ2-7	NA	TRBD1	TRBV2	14	TGTGCCAGCAGTGATTACAGGGGGTCCTACGAGCAGTACTTC	CASSDYRGSYEQYF
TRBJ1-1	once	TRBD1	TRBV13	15	TGTGCCAGCACCCACCCCCGACAGGGAGTCACTGAAGCTTTCTTT	CASTHPRQGVTEAFF
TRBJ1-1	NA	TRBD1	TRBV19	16	TGTGCCAGTACCGGTCCCGGGACAGGTTTGGACACTGAAGCTTTCTTT	CASTGPGTGLDTEAFF
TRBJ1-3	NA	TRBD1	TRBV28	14	TGTGCCAGCAGTTTCCAGGGGGCTGGAAACACCATATATTTT	CASSFQGAGNTIYF
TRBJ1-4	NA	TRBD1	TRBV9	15	TGTGCCAGCAGCGCAAAACAGGGGGCTAATGAAAAACTGTTTTTT	CASSAKQGANEKLFF
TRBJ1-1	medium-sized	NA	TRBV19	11	TGTGCCAGTACAGTATTCTCTGAAGCTTTCTTT	CASTVFSEAFF
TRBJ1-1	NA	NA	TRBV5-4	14	TGTGCCAGCAGCGCAAGGCAGGAGGGCACTGAAGCTTTCTTT	CASSARQEGTEAFF
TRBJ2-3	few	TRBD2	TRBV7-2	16	TGTGCCAGCAGCTTACTTAGCGGGGGCCGCACAGATACGCAGTATTTT	CASSLLSGGRTDTQYF
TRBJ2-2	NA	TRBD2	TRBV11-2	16	TGTGCCAGCAGCTTATTTGGGCGGGGGTGGACCGGGGAGCTGTTTTTT	CASSLFGRGWTGELFF
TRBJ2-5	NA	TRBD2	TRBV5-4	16	TGTGCCAGCAGCTTGGCTCTAGCTAGCGGACAAGAGACCCAGTACTTC	CASSLALASGQETQYF
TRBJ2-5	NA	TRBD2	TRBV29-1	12	TGCAGCGTTGACGGGGGGAGAGAGACCCAGTACTTC	CSVDGGRETQYF
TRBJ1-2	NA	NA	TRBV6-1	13	TGTGCCAGCAGCCTCTTGGGGCAGTTTGGCTACACCTTC	CASSLLGQFGYTF
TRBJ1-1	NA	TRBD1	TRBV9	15	TGTGCCAGCAGCTCTTCGACAGGGGTTGGTACTGAAGCTTTCTTT	CASSSSTGVGTEAFF
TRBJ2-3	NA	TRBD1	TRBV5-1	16	TGCGCCAGCAGCTTGGGACAGGGGGTTTACACAGATACGCAGTATTTT	CASSLGQGVYTDTQYF
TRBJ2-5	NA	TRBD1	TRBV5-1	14	TGCGCCAGCGGCCTATGGACAGGGGGAGAGACCCAGTACTTC	CASGLWTGGETQYF
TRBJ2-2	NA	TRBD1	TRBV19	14	TGTGCCAGTAATTGGGCAGGGGGTATCGGGGAGCTGTTTTTT	CASNWAGGIGELFF
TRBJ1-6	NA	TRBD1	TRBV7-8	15	TGTGCCAGCAGCTTACCGACAGGGAGCAGTTCACCCCTCCACTTT	CASSLPTGSSSPLHF
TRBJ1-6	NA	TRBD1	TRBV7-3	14	TGTGCCAGCAGTAGGGGACAGACGAATTCACCCCTCCACTTT	CASSRGQTNSPLHF
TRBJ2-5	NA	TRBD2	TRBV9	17	TGTGCCAGCAGCCCCCGTGGGGGCGGGGGGGGAGGGGAGACCCAGTACTTC	CASSPRGGGGGGETQYF
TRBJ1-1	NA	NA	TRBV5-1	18	TGCGCCAGCAGCTTTTCACACGGTGTACTAGTAATGAACACTGAAGCTTTCTTT	CASSFSHGVLVMNTEAFF
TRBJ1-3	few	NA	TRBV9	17	TGTGCCAGCAGCGTAGGGCCCATTGGGGCCACTGGAAACACCATATATTTT	CASSVGPIGATGNTIYF
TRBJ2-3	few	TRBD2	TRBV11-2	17	TGTGCCAGCCAGCGGACTACTAGCGGGGGGCCAAGGGATACGCAGTATTTT	CASQRTTSGGPRDTQYF
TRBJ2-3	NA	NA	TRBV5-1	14	TGCGCCAGCAGCCGACAGTCTAGCACAGATACGCAGTATTTT	CASSRQSSTDTQYF
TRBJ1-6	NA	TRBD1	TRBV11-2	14	TGTGCCAGCAGCTTTGACAGGGGACGTTCACCCCTCCACTTT	CASSFDRGRSPLHF
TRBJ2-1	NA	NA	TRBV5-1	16	TGCGCCAGCAGTCTTAGGCGGGGAAACTCCTACAATGAGCAGTTCTTC	CASSLRRGNSYNEQFF
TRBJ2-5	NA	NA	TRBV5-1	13	TGCGCCAGCAGCTTGCCGGAGGGAGAGACCCAGTACTTC	CASSLPEGETQYF